This TCR beta chain came from a study of cytomegalovirus exposure and HLA in healthy donors. V was trimmed by 0 bases and J by 0 bases, leaving 19 bases between them. CDR1 SGHRS and CDR2 YFSETQ come from the germline V gene. CDR3 length equals 18 residues. 13 Jbeta primers and 60 Vbeta primers were used for the PCR. TCRdb's table, derived via immunoSEQ multiplex PCR, lists solely in-frame clones and lacks some. The sample has roughly 76,000 clones; 80% to 90% are singletons. Findings and limits, study-wide: Later on, an analysis found that several of the most significant clusters appeared to be linked to common viral pathogens, which included parvovirus B19.

With regard to this clone: The antigen remains undetermined.

The chain couples TRBV5-1 to TRBJ2-7; D is unclear. This receptor was taken from a woman aged 25-40 years in good health and CMV-seronegative. The sample comprised PBMCs. CDR3 region: CASSLGQIMVTGSYEQYF. In DNA form, the CDR3 reads TGCGCCAGCAGCTTGGGTCAGATAATGGTAACGGGCTCCTACGAGCAGTACTTC. Variable domain in full (rest from reference TRBV5-1 and TRBJ2-7): KAGVTQTPRYLIKTRGQQVTLSCSPISGHRSVSWYQQTPGQGLQFLFEYFSETQRNKGNFPGRFSGRQFSNSRSEMNVSTLELGDSALYLCASSLGQIMVTGSYEQYFGPGTRLTVT.